This T cell receptor (beta chain) is from a study of T-cell memory formation after mild COVID-19. In the study overall: Clusters were largely donor specific.

Using its own MiXCR run on the 5' RACE reads, TCRdb lists one record per CDR3 protein. The sample has more than 300,000 distinct CDR3 sequences, 20% to 25% seen once. Germline assignment: CDR1 SGHVS and CDR2 FNYEAQ. This CDR3 is built from 14 residues. This clonotype was observed a handful of times. Antigen specificity is unknown. Mismatch with germline at one junction end may stem from a read error. Study results and caveats: Mostly located in CM and EM were contracting CD4+ clones, with contracting CD8+ clones located in EMRA.

The sequenced sample consisted of PBMCs or a T cell subset sorted from them (not recorded which). The genes are TRBV7-6 and TRBJ2-2; 7 nucleotides align to TRBD2. The sequence came from a man aged 18 to 29 who had mild COVID-19 (a few samples of this study predate the infection). Cell type and time point are not known. The CDR3 sequence is CASNPGLHTRELFF. The CDR3 nucleotides are TGTGCCAGTAATCCGGGACTACACACCAGGGAGCTGTTTTTT.